One T cell receptor beta chain is described in this entry. No cognate antigen has been identified for it. No per-base quality is available; no much larger clone lies one base away. No immune events, such as infections, were documented for the healthy donors during the collection period. Blood repertoires from healthy donors were used as a training cohort for calibrating time-dependent variance in a beta-binomial model of differential abundance of T-cell clones. The training cohort comprised 10 or so healthy donors, 3 female and 7 male. An age range of roughly 25 to 70 years, with an average of about 45 years, was recorded for the donors. Whole blood from each healthy donor was obtained from a commercial supplier and was collected at three time points about 15 days apart. For immunosequencing, genomic DNA was extracted from whole blood that had not been sorted. This sample is drawn from a study of identifying expanded T cells in peripheral blood (dated by TCRdb to the late 2010s). About the full investigation: Technical replicates were generated by sequencing separate aliquots of the same genomic DNA pool, and four replicates were compared pairwise. Overall study results and their limits: Across all healthy-donor time intervals, the beta-binomial model significantly lowered both the number of clones called differentially abundant and the false-positive rate. The authors expected that over much longer intervals, such as months to years, biological variance in healthy repertoires might increase even further. The binomial model flagged 0.95 to 1.5 differentially abundant clones between technical replicates but 15 to 17 over around two weeks and 19 over roughly 4 weeks. For all healthy donors, the variance in clone template counts between roughly 2-week samples rose significantly as total template count increased.

TCRbeta CDR3 regions were profiled by bias-controlled multiplex PCR amplification of genomic DNA with the immunoSEQ Assay. In the source study's methods: To quantify the absolute abundance of each unique TCRbeta CDR3 region, the sequences were collapsed and filtered. Differential abundance was tested with a binomial (Fisher-equivalent) model and with a beta-binomial model adding time-dependent variance fitted from healthy donors. Any clone with fewer than 5 combined templates was excluded, and a clone was called differentially abundant if its Benjamini-Hochberg FDR was below 0.01. Beta-binomial variance was modeled as a function of total template count across the two samples using the form v = (b*log(k)+a)^2. This is the immuneACCESS table as TCRdb keeps it, with only in-frame sequences that have V and J called. A part of the clones is gone; compared with another copy, unresolved V genes explain less than half, and the rest is unexplained. V and J calls and clone size follow that table, whereas D and trimming were derived from the DNA. The sample includes approximately 58,000 clones, with around nine tenths observed a single time. Around 3.3% of the sample comes from the top ten.

This clonotype was obtained from a person aged 18 to 75 in good health. Sequencing used blood.

The CDR3 has the sequence CASGGTGGSGELFF. In nucleotide form, the sequence is TGTGCCAGCGGTGGGACAGGGGGCTCCGGGGAGCTGTTTTTT. The chain couples TRBV7-2 to TRBJ2-2, and 12 bases in between align with TRBD1. The CDR3 sequence holds 14 residues, the cysteine and phenylalanine included. Of the read, only the CDR3 DNA is kept; its 42 bases are in frame from base 1. The junction shows trimming of 8 bases on V and 6 bases on J, and the gene matches do not reach 4 bases of it. CDR1 SGHTA and CDR2 FQGNSA are derived from the germline V gene.